The source of this T cell receptor beta chain is a study of T cells in women clearing cervical HPV infection. Study background: Case blood was drawn when the lesion was first found; control blood after infection became undetectable. Cases' blood sampling followed lesion detection by median approximately 150 days (90 to 200).

Comment on this clone: Antigen unknown.

Produced via immunoSEQ multiplex PCR; TCRdb's table is partial and in-frame only. The repertoire shows approximately 18,000 clones; the top ten hold around 17%. Overall study findings and caveats: Associations may precede or follow infection; HPV-specific or memory T cells were not isolated.

The specimen sequenced was blood buffy coat. This clonotype was sampled from a woman aged 18 to 75 with a cervical HPV16 infection that either progressed to CIN3+ or cleared (not recorded which).

CDR3 protein: CASRLQGANEKLFF. The CDR3 DNA, read in part, is TGCGCCAGCAGGTTACAGGGGGCTAATGAAAAG. This chain connects TRBV5-1 to TRBJ2-2; 9 bases map to TRBD1. The read comes to an end 3 residues before the CDR3 does, leaving the germline J gene to fill in the end. CDR1 SGHRS and CDR2 YFSETQ come from the germline V gene. The CDR3 sequence is 14 residues long.